The sample holds many counts of the clone carrying this TCR beta chain. The data are from a study of T cells in Graves' hyperthyroidism and ophthalmopathy. Individuals with ophthalmopathy presented a Clinical Activity Score of at least 3, a NOSPECS grade of at least 4 and a duration under 3 months. Fresh peripheral blood, under 13 ml, was the source of the PBMCs. Amplification of TCR beta CDR3 regions was performed using RNA transcripts as template. In the first-round RT-PCR of the TCR CDR3, the HTBI primer set was used. TCRdb passed the multiplex PCR reads through MiXCR, listing each CDR3 protein once. The sample consists of hundreds of thousands of distinct CDR3 sequences, approximately 19% of them appearing once. The CDR3 totals 16 residues. Looked up from germline, CDR1 is SGHAT and CDR2 is FQNNGV. V lost 5 bases, J lost 2 bases, and 18 bases lay in between.

This chain connects TRBV11-2 to TRBJ2-5, with D possibly matching TRBD1 (6 bases). The TCR originated in a man aged 50-60 years with Graves' ophthalmopathy. The sample comprised blood. The CDR3 protein is CASSPPLQGRQETQYF. CDR3 sequence (DNA): TGTGCCAGCAGCCCCCCCCTACAGGGACGGCAAGAGACCCAGTACTTC.